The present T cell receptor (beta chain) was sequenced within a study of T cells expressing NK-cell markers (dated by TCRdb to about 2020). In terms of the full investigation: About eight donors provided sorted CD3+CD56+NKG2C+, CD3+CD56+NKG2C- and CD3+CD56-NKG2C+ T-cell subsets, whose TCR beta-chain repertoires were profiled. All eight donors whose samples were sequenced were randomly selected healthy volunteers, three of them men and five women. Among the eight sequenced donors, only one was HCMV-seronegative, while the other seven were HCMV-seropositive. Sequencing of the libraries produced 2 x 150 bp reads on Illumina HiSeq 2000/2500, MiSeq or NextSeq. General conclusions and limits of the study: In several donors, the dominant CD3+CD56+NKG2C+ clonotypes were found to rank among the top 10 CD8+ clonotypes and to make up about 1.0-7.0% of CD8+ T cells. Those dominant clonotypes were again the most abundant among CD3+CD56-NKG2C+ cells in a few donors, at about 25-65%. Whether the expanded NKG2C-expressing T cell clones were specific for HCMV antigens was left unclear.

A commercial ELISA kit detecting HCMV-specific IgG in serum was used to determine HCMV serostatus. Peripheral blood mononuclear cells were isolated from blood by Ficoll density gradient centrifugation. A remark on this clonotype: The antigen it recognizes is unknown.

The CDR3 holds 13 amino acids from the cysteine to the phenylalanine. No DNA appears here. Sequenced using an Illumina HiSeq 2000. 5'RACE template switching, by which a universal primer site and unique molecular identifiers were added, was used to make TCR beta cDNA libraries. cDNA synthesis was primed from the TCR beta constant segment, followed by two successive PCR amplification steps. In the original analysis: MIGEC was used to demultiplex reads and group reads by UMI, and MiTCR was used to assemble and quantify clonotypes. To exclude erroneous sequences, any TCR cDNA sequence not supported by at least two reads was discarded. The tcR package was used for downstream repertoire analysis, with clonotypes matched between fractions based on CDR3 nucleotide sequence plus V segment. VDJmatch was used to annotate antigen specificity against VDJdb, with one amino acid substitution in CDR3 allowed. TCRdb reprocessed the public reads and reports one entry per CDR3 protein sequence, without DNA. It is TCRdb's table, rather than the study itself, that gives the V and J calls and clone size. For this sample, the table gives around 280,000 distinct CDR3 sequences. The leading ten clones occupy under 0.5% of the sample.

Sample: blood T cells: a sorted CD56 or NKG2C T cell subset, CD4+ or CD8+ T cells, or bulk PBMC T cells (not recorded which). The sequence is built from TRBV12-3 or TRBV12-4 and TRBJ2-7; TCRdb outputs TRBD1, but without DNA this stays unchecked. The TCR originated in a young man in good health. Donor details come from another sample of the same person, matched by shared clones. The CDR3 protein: CASSVGTVYEQYF.